This T cell receptor (beta chain) was obtained from a study of shared clonotypes between healthy human individuals. Looking at the study overall: The composition of the donors was a couple of women and a few men aged 18 to 49. CD4 naive and CD4 memory each took three plates per donor, while CD8 naive took two and CD8 memory one. Study-wide findings and caveats: Sampling involved blood alone; tissue repertoires likely differ.

About this clone itself: No antigen is known for it.

Naive CD45RA+ and memory CD45RA-negative subsets were split from CD4+ cells. Per germline, CDR1 MDHEN and CDR2 SYDVKM. The CDR3 loop spans 16 amino acids. Trimming removed 6 bases from V and 0 bases from J; junction bases left unmatched: 6. Some clones are missing from TCRdb's copy, which holds only in-frame ones; the method was immunoSEQ multiplex PCR. Found here are roughly 1,600,000 clones, just under 99% of them singletons; the top ten hold over 0.3%. The rearrangement links TRBV28 to TRBJ2-7, with 12 bases matching TRBD2. The source is a man younger than 45 in good health. Material for sequencing was naive CD4+ T cells sorted from blood. Subset: CD45RA+ positively selected. The CDR3 here is CASSPQTSGSSYEQYF. The CDR3 DNA sequence: TGTGCCAGCAGCCCCCAGACTAGCGGGAGCTCCTACGAGCAGTACTTC.